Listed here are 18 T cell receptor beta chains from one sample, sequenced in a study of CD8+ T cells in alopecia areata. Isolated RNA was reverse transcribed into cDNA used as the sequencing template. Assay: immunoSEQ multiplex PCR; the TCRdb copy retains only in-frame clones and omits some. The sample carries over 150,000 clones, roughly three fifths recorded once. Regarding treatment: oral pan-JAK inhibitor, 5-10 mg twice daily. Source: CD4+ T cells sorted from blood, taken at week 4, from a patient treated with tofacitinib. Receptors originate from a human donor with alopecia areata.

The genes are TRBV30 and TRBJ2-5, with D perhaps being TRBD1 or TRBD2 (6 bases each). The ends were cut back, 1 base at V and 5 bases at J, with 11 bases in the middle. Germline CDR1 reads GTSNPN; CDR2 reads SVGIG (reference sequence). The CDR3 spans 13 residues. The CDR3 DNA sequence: TGTGCCTGGAGTGGACAGGCGGGGGAGACCCAGTACTTC. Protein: CAWSGQAGETQYF.

CDR3 region: CASSSHPSGMGAEAFF. Written as DNA, the CDR3 is TGTGCCAGCAGCTCACACCCATCGGGGATGGGGGCTGAAGCTTTCTTT. The V gene is TRBV7-2, the J gene TRBJ1-1, with D tentatively TRBD1 (5 bases). Per the germline V gene, CDR1 is SGHTA and CDR2 is FQGNSA. V shed 4 bases and J shed 6 bases, with 21 bases lying between them. CDR3 length: 16 residues.

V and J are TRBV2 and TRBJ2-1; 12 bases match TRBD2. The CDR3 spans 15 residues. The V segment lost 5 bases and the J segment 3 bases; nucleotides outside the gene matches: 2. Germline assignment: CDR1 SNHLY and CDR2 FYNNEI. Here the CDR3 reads CASSPTSGSYNEQFF. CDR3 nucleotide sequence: TGTGCCAGCAGTCCGACTAGCGGGAGCTACAATGAGCAGTTCTTC.

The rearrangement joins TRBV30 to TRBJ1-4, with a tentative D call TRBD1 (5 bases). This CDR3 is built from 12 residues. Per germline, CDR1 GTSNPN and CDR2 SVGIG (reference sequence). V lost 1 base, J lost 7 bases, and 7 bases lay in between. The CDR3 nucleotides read TGTGCCTGGAGTGCGGGGGGTGAAAAACTGTTTTTT. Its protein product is CAWSAGGEKLFF.

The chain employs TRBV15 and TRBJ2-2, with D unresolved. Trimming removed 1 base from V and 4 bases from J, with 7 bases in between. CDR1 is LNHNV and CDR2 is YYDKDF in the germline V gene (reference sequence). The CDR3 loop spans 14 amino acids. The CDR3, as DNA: TGTGCCACCAGCAGAGTTCTGAGCACCGGGGAGCTGTTTTTT. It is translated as CATSRVLSTGELFF.

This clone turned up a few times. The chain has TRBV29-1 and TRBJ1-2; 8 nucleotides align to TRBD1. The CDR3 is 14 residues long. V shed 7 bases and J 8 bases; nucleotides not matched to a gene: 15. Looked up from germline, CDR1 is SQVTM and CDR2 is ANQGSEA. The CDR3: CSAPSIQGVGGYTF. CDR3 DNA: TGCAGCGCTCCCTCCATACAGGGGGTCGGGGGCTACACCTTC. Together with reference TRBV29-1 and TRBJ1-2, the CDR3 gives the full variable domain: SAVISQKPSRDICQRGTSLTIQCQVDSQVTMMFWYRQQPGQSLTLIATANQGSEATYESGFVIDKFPISRPNLTFSTLTVSNMSPEDSSIYLCSAPSIQGVGGYTFGSGTRLTVV.

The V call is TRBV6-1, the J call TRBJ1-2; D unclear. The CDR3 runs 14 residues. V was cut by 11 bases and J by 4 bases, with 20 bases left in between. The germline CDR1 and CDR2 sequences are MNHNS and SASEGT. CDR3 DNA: TGTGCCGCCACTCCGGCGGATTTGGCCTATGGCTACACCTTC. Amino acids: CAATPADLAYGYTF.

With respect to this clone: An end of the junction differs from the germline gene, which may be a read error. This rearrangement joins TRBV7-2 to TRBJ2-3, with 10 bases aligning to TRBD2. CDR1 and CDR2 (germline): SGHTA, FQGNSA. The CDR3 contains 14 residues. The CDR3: CASSQDTGTSAGHF. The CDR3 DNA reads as TGTGCCAGCAGCCAAGACACCGGGACTAGCGCGGGGCATTTT.

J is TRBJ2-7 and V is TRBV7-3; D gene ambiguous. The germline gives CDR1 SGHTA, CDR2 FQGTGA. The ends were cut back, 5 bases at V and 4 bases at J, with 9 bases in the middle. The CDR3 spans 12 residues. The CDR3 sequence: CASSRTNYEQYF. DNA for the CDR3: TGTGCCAGCAGCAGGACCAATTACGAGCAGTACTTC.

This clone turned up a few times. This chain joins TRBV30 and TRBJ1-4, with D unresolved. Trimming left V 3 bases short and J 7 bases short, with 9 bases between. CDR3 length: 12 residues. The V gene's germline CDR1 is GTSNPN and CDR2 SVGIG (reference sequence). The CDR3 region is CAWRSDAEKLFF. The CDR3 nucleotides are TGTGCCTGGAGATCTGACGCTGAAAAACTGTTTTTT.

Written as DNA, the CDR3 is TGTGCCAGCAGCTTAGGGGTGGGGCGCGGGGGTGAGACCCAGTACTTC. Amino acid sequence: CASSLGVGRGGETQYF. The rearrangement links TRBV13 to TRBJ2-5; 7 bases agree with TRBD2. Per the germline V gene, CDR1 is PRHDT and CDR2 is FYEKMQ (reference sequence). After removal of 0 bases from V and 5 bases from J, the junction contained 9 bases not matched to a gene. This CDR3 region has 16 residues.

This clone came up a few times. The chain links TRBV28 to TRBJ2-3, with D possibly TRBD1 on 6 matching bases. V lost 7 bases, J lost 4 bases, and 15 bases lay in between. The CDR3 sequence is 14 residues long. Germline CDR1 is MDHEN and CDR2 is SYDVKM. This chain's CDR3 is CASNDYQGSDTQYF. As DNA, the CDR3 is TGTGCCAGCAACGACTACCAGGGGTCAGATACGCAGTATTTT.

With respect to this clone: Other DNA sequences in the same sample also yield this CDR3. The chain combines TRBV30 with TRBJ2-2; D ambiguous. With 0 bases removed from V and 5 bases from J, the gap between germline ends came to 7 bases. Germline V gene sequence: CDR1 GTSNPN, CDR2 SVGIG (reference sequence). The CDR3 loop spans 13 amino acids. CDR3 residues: CAWSVLRTGELFF. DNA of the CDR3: TGTGCCTGGAGTGTACTCCGTACCGGGGAGCTGTTTTTT.

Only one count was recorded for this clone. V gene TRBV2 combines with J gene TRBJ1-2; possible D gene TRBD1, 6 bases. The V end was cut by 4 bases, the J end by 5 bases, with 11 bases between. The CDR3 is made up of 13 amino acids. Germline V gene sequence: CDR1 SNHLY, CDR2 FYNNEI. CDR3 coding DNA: TGTGCCAGCAGTGGGCAGGGGAGGTATGGCTACACCTTC. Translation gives CASSGQGRYGYTF.

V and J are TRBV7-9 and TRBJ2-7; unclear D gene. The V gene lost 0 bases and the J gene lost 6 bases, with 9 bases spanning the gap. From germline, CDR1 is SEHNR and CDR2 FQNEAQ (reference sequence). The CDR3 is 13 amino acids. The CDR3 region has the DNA TGTGCCAGCAGCTTAGCAGGGTTAACCGAGCAGTACTTC. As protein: CASSLAGLTEQYF.

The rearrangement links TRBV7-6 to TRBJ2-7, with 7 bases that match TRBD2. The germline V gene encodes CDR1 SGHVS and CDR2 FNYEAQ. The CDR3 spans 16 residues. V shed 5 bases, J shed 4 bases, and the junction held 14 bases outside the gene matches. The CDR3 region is CASSPRGLAEYYEQYF. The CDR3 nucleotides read TGTGCCAGCAGCCCGAGAGGGCTAGCGGAATATTACGAGCAGTACTTC.

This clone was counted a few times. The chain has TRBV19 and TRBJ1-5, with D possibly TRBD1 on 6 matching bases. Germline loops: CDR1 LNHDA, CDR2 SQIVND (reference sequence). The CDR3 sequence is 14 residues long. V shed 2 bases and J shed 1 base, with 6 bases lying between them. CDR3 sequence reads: CASSIQGSNQPQHF. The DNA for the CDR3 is TGTGCCAGTAGTATACAGGGGAGCAATCAGCCCCAGCATTTT.

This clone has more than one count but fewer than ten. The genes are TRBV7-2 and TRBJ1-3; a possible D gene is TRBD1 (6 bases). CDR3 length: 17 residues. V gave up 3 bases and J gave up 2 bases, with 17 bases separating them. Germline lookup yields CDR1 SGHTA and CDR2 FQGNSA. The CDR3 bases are TGTGCCAGCAGCTTCAATAACAGGGCTATCCCTGGAAACACCATATATTTT. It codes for CASSFNNRAIPGNTIYF.